Sequencing of this TCR beta chain was carried out in a study of shared clonotypes between healthy human individuals. Study-wide findings and caveats: Naive CD4 clonotype sharing across several donors was 4% to 5%.

The CDR3 is made up of 18 amino acids. The germline CDR1 and CDR2 sequences are MNHEY and SMNVEV (reference sequence). V was clipped by 3 bases and J by 0 bases; unmatched bases: 10. A deep-level run was used for the assay. Only in-frame clones appear in the TCRdb table, and some are missing; sequencing was by immunoSEQ multiplex PCR. The sample consists of roughly 380,000 clones, roughly 96% of them appearing once. Regarding this clone: Its antigen is unknown.

The sequence derives from a man aged 25 to 40 in good health. The sample comprised memory CD8+ T cells sorted from blood. The sample's subset: CD45RO+ cells pooled with CCR7-negative TemRA cells. This chain connects TRBV27 to TRBJ1-2, with 10 bases lining up with TRBD1. As DNA, the CDR3 is TGTGCCAGCAGTTTTTACCCCGGGACAGGGGCCTCTAACTATGGCTACACCTTC. This codes for CASSFYPGTGASNYGYTF.